This T cell receptor beta chain emerged from a study of T cell repertoires in ileal Crohn's disease. Study summary: Postoperative therapy was given to about half: roughly 11 thiopurines, around 17 anti-TNF agents. Study conclusions and caveats: Mucosal expansions were suggested to be mainly CD8 T cells. Clonality above 26.8% at surgery always came with endoscopic recurrence.

A remark on this clone: Its specificity is not known.

The assay was immunoSEQ multiplex PCR, and TCRdb's table has in-frame clones only and misses some. The sample records some 16,000 clones, 80% being singletons. Germline CDR1 is SGHTS and CDR2 is YDEGEE. This CDR3 is 16 amino acids long. V lost 2 bases and J lost 1; bases outside the gene matches: 8. This clonotype was obtained from an adult with Crohn's disease. The sample taken for sequencing was ileal tissue. This sequence joins TRBV5-8 and TRBJ1-1, with TRBD1 identical over 7 bases. The CDR3 DNA reads TGTGCCAGCAGCTTATATTGGACAGGAGAGAACACTGAAGCTTTCTTT. Its protein is CASSLYWTGENTEAFF.